Following are 13 T cell receptor beta chains from one sample sequenced in a study of OX40 agonist ivuxolimab in advanced cancers. Clones were sequenced by immunoSEQ multiplex PCR, and TCRdb holds only the in-frame ones, with some missing. The repertoire includes tens of thousands of clones, roughly 90% of them detected once, and roughly 1% sits in the top ten. Sample: CD4+ or CD8+ T cells sorted from blood, taken in a trial of the OX40 agonist ivuxolimab. The receptors come from an adult with an advanced solid tumor such as melanoma, head and neck, liver or kidney cancer.

V usage is TRBV6-5 and J usage is TRBJ2-3; no clear D gene. The V gene lost 6 bases and the J gene lost 5 bases, with 12 bases spanning the gap. The CDR3 length is 13 residues. CDR1 MNHEY and CDR2 SVGAGI come from the germline V gene. CDR3 sequence (DNA): TGTGCCAGCAGAGATGACCCAAGAGATACGCAGTATTTT. Translating gives CASRDDPRDTQYF.

This chain connects TRBV7-9 to TRBJ1-2; no clear D. This CDR3 region has 13 residues. V was cut by 4 bases and J by 7 bases, with 13 bases left in between. In germline, CDR1 is SEHNR, CDR2 FQNEAQ (reference sequence). The CDR3 DNA is TGTGCCAGCAGCTCCCAGACCTCGAGTGGCTACACCTTC. Translated, it gives CASSSQTSSGYTF.

The chain links TRBV19 to TRBJ2-7; tentative D call: TRBD2 (6 bases). Looked up from germline, CDR1 is LNHDA and CDR2 is SQIVND (reference sequence). V was cut by 8 bases and J by 0 bases, with 17 bases left in between. This CDR3 contains 15 residues. In DNA form, the CDR3 reads TGTGCCAGTTCTATCGGGAGAGAGAGCTCCTACGAGCAGTACTTC. Its protein is CASSIGRESSYEQYF.

V is TRBV28 and J is TRBJ1-2; unclear D gene. The CDR3 loop spans 15 amino acids. Germline assignment: CDR1 MDHEN and CDR2 SYDVKM. Between the trimmed V and J ends, which lost 3 bases and 6 bases, there was a span of 17 bases. In DNA, the CDR3 is TGTGCCAGCAGTTTTGGTTTAACGGGGAATAATGGCTACACCTTC. Its protein is CASSFGLTGNNGYTF.

The chain joins TRBV11-2 to TRBJ2-7; D perhaps matches TRBD1 (6 bases). CDR1 is SGHAT and CDR2 is FQNNGV in the germline V gene. Trimming took off 2 bases at V and 2 bases at J, with 13 bases between the two ends. The CDR3 is made up of 15 amino acids. The CDR3 coding sequence is TGTGCCAGCAGCTTACTGGACAGTTCCCCCTACGAGCAGTACTTC. Translation: CASSLLDSSPYEQYF.

This clone showed up just once. The chain couples TRBV6-6 to TRBJ1-5; D ambiguous. Germline assignment: CDR1 MNHNY and CDR2 SVGAGI (reference sequence). Trimming removed 6 bases from V and 3 bases from J, with 6 bases in between. The CDR3 loop spans 12 amino acids. The chain's CDR3 is CASSPLNQPQHF. The DNA for the CDR3 is TGTGCCAGCAGCCCCCTCAATCAGCCCCAGCATTTT.

This chain links TRBV19 with TRBJ2-1; 7 positions match TRBD2. The CDR3 extends over 15 amino acids. J lost 5 bases, V lost 3 bases, and 7 bases had no gene match. Germline V gene data show CDR1 as LNHDA and CDR2 as SQIVND (reference sequence). DNA of the CDR3: TGTGCCAGTAGTATCCCCGGGGAGGGCCACAATGAGCAGTTCTTC. Protein sequence: CASSIPGEGHNEQFF.

The gene calls are TRBV28 and TRBJ1-6; D is ambiguous. V was clipped by 4 bases and J by 8 bases, with 18 bases between them. CDR3 size: 16 residues. Germline assignment: CDR1 MDHEN and CDR2 SYDVKM. DNA of the CDR3: TGTGCCAGCAGTTCGGGCGGGTTTGAGGTTGATTCACCCCTCCACTTT. Translated: CASSSGGFEVDSPLHF. Combining the CDR3 with reference TRBV28 and TRBJ1-6 gives the whole variable domain DVKVTQSSRYLVKRTGEKVFLECVQDMDHENMFWYRQDPGLGLRLIYFSYDVKMKEKGDIPEGYSVSREKKERFSLILESASTNQTSMYLCASSSGGFEVDSPLHFGNGTRLTVT.

This chain connects TRBV19 to TRBJ1-1; D is unresolved. This CDR3 comprises 16 residues. Looked up from germline, CDR1 is LNHDA and CDR2 is SQIVND (reference sequence). Trimming removed 3 bases from V and 2 bases from J, with 16 bases in between. For the CDR3, the DNA is TGTGCCAGTAGTATTAGAAGGTCCGTCAGAAACACTGAAGCTTTCTTT. It translates to CASSIRRSVRNTEAFF.

The chain carries TRBV14 and TRBJ2-7; possible D gene TRBD2, 5 bases. The CDR3 runs to 12 residues. Germline V lookup: CDR1 SGHDN, CDR2 FVKESK. Trimming took off 2 bases at V and 4 bases at J, with 6 bases between the two ends. This chain's CDR3 is CASSQSGYEQYF. CDR3 nucleotides: TGTGCCAGCAGCCAATCGGGATACGAGCAGTACTTC.

The V call is TRBV7-2, the J call TRBJ2-1; D gene uncertain. CDR1 is SGHTA, CDR2 FQGNSA, per germline. CDR3 length: 14 residues. V lost 2 bases to trimming and J lost 10 bases, with 15 bases between them. CDR3 sequence reads: CASSLLPRQDEQFF. The CDR3 coding sequence is TGTGCCAGCAGCTTATTGCCTAGACAAGACGAGCAGTTCTTC.

Note on this clone: Relative to the germline gene, one junction end is altered; a read error may explain this. Other nucleotide sequences in the sample specify the same CDR3. J is TRBJ1-2 and V is TRBV4-2; TRBD1 matches 8 bases. The germline gives CDR1 LGHNA, CDR2 YNFKEQ. The CDR3 extends over 13 amino acids. The CDR3 here is CASSPTTGGGYTF. Written as DNA, the CDR3 is TGTGCCAGCAGCCCTACCACAGGGGGTGGCTACACCTTT.

V is TRBV20-1 and J is TRBJ2-7; D gene ambiguous. The CDR3 contains 10 residues. V dropped 3 bases and J dropped 3 bases, with 3 bases sitting between them. CDR1 DFQATT and CDR2 SNEGSKA come from the germline V gene (reference sequence). The CDR3 spells CSARDYEQYF. CDR3 bases: TGCAGTGCTAGGGACTACGAGCAGTACTTC.